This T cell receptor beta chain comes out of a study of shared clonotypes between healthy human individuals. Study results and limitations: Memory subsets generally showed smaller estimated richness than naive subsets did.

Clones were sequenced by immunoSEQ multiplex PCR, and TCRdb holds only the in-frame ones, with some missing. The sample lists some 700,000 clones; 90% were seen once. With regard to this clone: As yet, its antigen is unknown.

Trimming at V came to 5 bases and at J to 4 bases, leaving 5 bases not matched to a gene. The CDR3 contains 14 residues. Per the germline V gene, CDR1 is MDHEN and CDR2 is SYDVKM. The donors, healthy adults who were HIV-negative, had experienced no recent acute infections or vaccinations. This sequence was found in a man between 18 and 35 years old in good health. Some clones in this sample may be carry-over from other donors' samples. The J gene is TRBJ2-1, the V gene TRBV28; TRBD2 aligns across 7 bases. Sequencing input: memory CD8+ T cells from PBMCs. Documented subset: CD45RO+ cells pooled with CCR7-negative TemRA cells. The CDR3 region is CASSTSDMYNEQFF. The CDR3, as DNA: TGTGCCAGCAGTACTAGCGACATGTACAATGAGCAGTTCTTC.